What follows are 9 T cell receptor beta chains derived from one specimen sequenced in a study of blood T cells in healthy people across ages. Then a second PCR, running about 6 to 11 cycles, was carried out with a sample-barcoded 5' primer and a J-beta primer mix. TCRdb re-called the 5' RACE reads with MiXCR, one entry per CDR3 protein. The top ten hold 17% of the sample, which has more than 800,000 distinct CDR3 sequences, 29% seen once. Sequencing was carried out using blood. The receptor source for this set is a woman over 75 in good health.

In this sample, this clonotype turned up a few times. A clone one base away is much larger, so this may be a read error. The chain combines TRBV5-1 with TRBJ2-6; D assignment may be TRBD1 or TRBD2 (6 bases each). CDR1 is SGHRS, CDR2 YFSETQ, per germline. The CDR3 covers 16 residues. The CDR3 sequence: CASSLRGTSGANVRTF. The CDR3 region has the DNA TGCGCCAGCAGCTTACGGGGGACATCTGGGGCCAACGTCCGGACTTTC.

This clonotype showed up many times. J is TRBJ2-5 and V is TRBV24-1; possible D gene TRBD1, 5 bases. The germline V and J ends were trimmed by 1 base and 5 bases, with 19 bases remaining between them. The CDR3 is 17 residues long. Germline V gene sequence: CDR1 KGHDR, CDR2 SFDVKD. CDR3 sequence: CATSDFSTVQGLETQYF. Written as DNA, the CDR3 is TGTGCCACCAGTGATTTCTCGACAGTGCAGGGCCTGGAGACCCAGTACTTC.

This chain links TRBV14 with TRBJ1-2; no firm D call. Germline lookup yields CDR1 SGHDN and CDR2 FVKESK. V was cut by 1 base and J by 7 bases, with 19 bases left in between. The CDR3 contains 16 residues. CDR3 protein: CASSQGSSSESCGYTF. CDR3 nucleotides: TGTGCCAGCAGCCAAGGGTCCAGTTCCGAATCTTGTGGCTACACCTTC.

This clonotype was seen many times. In DNA, the CDR3 is TGTGCCAGCGGACAGCTCTCCTACGAGCAGTACTTC. Protein: CASGQLSYEQYF. V usage is TRBV2 and J usage is TRBJ2-7; the D gene is possibly TRBD1 (6 bases). CDR1 and CDR2 from the germline V gene are SNHLY and FYNNEI. Trimming left V 8 bases short and J 0 bases short, with 8 bases between. The CDR3 spans 12 residues.

The CDR3 loop reads CASRGQINTGELFF. In DNA, the CDR3 is TGTGCCAGCAGGGGACAGATAAACACCGGGGAGCTGTTTTTT. The V call is TRBV2, the J call TRBJ2-2; 7 bases fit TRBD1. V lost 6 bases to trimming and J lost 2 bases; unmatched junction nucleotides: 3. The CDR3 extends over 14 amino acids. CDR1 and CDR2 (germline): SNHLY, FYNNEI. The full variable domain, in which reference TRBV2 and TRBJ2-2 provide the parts outside the CDR3, is EPEVTQTPSHQVTQMGQEVILRCVPISNHLYFYWYRQILGQKVEFLVSFYNNEISEKSEIFDDQFSVERPDGSNFTLKIRSTKLEDSAMYFCASRGQINTGELFFGEGSRLTVL.

This clonotype was observed at least ten times. The rearrangement joins TRBV6-2 or TRBV6-3 to TRBJ2-3, with 9 bases identical to TRBD1. V was clipped by 6 bases and J by 4 bases; unmatched bases: 5. Germline CDR1 MNHEY, CDR2 SVGEGT. The CDR3 covers 14 residues. CDR3 in DNA: TGTGCCAGCAGCTACAGGGGGCCCGCAGATACGCAGTATTTT. As protein: CASSYRGPADTQYF.

The sample holds a few counts of this clonotype. The genes are TRBV7-2 and TRBJ1-1, with D hard to call. Germline assignment: CDR1 SGHTA and CDR2 FQGNSA. The CDR3 loop spans 15 amino acids. V was trimmed by 1 base and J by 1 base, leaving 10 bases between them. This chain's CDR3 is CASSLGPPGNTEAFF. The CDR3 DNA reads TGTGCCAGCAGCTTAGGCCCCCCGGGGAACACTGAAGCTTTCTTT.

At least ten counts were recorded for this clonotype. The chain links TRBV15 to TRBJ1-5, with 9 bases that match TRBD1. The CDR3 totals 17 residues. The V gene's germline CDR1 is LNHNV and CDR2 YYDKDF (reference sequence). The V gene end was trimmed by 2 bases and the J gene end by 7 bases; junction bases not matched to a gene: 12. The CDR3 sequence: CATSRPRTGVNGQPQHF. As DNA, the CDR3 is TGTGCCACCAGCAGACCCAGGACAGGGGTTAATGGACAGCCCCAGCATTTT.

CDR3 sequence (DNA): TGCAGTGCTAGAGATTCGGGGACCGTCGGCAATGGCTACACCTTC. This encodes CSARDSGTVGNGYTF. The chain combines TRBV20-1 with TRBJ1-2; perhaps TRBD1 as D (5 bases). Trimming took 0 bases from V and 6 from J, leaving 17 bases between them. The CDR3 totals 15 residues. CDR1 DFQATT and CDR2 SNEGSKA come from the germline V gene (reference sequence).